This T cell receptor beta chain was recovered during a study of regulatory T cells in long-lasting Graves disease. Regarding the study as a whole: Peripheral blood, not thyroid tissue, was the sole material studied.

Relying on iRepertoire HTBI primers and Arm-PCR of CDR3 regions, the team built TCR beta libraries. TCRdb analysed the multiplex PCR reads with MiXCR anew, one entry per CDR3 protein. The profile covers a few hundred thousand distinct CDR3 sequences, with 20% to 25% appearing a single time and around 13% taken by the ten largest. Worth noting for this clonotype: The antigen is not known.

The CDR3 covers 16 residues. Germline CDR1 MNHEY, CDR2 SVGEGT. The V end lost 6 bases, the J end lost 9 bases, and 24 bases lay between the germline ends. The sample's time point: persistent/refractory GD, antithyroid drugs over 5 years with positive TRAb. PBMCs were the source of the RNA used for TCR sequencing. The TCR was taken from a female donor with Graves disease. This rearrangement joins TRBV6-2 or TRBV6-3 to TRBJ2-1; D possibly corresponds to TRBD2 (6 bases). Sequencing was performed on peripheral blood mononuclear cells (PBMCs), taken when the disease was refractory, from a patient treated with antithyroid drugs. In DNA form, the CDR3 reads TGTGCCAGCAGACTAAAAGGCGGGACTTTTTCGGGTGAGCAGTTCTTC. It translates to CASRLKGGTFSGEQFF.